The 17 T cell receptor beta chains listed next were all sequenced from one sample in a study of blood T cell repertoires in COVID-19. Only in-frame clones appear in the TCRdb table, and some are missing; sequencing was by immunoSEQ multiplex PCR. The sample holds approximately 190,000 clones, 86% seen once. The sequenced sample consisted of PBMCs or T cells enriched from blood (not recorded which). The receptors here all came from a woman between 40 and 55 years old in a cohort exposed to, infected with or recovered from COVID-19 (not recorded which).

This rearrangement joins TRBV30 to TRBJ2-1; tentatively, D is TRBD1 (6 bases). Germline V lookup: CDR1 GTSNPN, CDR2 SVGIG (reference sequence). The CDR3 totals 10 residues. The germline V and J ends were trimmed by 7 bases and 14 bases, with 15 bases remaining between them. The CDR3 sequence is CAYRDAEEFF. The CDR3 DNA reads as TGTGCCTACAGGGACGCAGAGGAGTTCTTC. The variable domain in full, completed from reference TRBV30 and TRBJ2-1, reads SQTIHQWPATLVQPVGSPLSLECTVEGTSNPNLYWYRQAAGRGLQLLFYSVGIGQISSEVPQNLSASRPQDRQFILSSKKLLLSDSGFYLCAYRDAEEFFGPGTRLTVL.

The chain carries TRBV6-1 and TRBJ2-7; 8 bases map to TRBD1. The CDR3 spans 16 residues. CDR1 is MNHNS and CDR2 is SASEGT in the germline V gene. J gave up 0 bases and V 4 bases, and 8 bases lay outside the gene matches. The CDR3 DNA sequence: TGTGCCAGCAGTGCAAGGGACAGGCCCTACTCCTACGAGCAGTACTTC. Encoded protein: CASSARDRPYSYEQYF.

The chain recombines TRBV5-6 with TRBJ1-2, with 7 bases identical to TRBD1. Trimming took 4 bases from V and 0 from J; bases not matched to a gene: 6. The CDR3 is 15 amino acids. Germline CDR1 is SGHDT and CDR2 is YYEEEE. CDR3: CASSPGDSPNYGYTF. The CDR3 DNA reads TGTGCCAGCAGCCCCGGGGACAGTCCTAACTATGGCTACACCTTC.

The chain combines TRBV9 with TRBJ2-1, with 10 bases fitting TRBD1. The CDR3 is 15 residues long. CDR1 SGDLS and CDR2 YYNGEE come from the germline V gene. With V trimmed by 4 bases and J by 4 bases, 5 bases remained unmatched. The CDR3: CASSTRQGAYNEQFF. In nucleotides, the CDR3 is TGTGCCAGCAGCACCCGACAGGGGGCTTACAATGAGCAGTTCTTC.

This CDR3 reads CASSYLKTRDRGSGNTIYF. The CDR3 DNA reads TGTGCCAGCAGTTATCTAAAAACCCGGGACAGGGGATCGGGAAACACCATATATTTT. V and J are TRBV6-9 and TRBJ1-3; TRBD1 matches 10 bases. The CDR3 runs 19 residues. V lost 2 bases, J lost 4 bases, and 14 bases stayed unmatched. The germline V gene has CDR1 MNHGY and CDR2 SVAAGI.

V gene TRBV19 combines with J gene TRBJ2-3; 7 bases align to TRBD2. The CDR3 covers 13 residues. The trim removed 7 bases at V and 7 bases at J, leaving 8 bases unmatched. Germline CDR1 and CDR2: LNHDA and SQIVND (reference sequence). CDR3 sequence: CASMPGGGNTQYF. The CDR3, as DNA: TGTGCCAGTATGCCGGGGGGTGGGAATACGCAGTATTTT.

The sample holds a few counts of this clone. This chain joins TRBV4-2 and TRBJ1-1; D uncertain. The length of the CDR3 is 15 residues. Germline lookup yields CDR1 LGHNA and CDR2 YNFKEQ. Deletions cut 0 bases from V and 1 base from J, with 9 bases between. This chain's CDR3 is CASSQERAANTEAFF. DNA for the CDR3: TGTGCCAGCAGCCAAGAGAGGGCCGCGAACACTGAAGCTTTCTTT.

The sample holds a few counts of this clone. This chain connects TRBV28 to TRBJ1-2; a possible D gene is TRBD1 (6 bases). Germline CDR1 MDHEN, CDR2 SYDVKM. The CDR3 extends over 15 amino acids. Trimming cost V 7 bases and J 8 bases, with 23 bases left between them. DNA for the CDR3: TGTGCCAGCACCTACTCAGACAGGCCCAACGGGGGCTACACCTTC. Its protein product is CASTYSDRPNGGYTF.

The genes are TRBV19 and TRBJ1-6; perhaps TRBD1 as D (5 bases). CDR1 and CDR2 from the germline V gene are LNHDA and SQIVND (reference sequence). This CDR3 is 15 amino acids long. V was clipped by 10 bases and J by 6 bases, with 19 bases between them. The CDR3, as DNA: TGTGCCACCCTATCCCGAACGGGGGGTAATTCACCCCTCCACTTT. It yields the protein CATLSRTGGNSPLHF.

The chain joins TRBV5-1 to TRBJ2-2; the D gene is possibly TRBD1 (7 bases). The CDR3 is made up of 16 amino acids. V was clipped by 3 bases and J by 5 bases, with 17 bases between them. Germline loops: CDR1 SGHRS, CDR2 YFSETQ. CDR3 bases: TGCGCCAGCAGCTCGTGGGCAGCAGGGGGGACCGGGGAGCTGTTTTTT. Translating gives CASSSWAAGGTGELFF.

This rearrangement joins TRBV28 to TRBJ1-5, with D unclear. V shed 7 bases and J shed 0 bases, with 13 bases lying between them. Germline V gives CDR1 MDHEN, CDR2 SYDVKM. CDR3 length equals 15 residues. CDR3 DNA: TGTGCCAGCACCCCAGCGGGTCCTAGCAATCAGCCCCAGCATTTT. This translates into CASTPAGPSNQPQHF.

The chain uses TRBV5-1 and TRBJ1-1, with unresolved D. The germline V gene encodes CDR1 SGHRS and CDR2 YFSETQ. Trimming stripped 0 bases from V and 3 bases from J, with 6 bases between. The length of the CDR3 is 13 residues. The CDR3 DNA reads TGCGCCAGCAGCTTGGTCTTCGACACTGAAGCTTTCTTT. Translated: CASSLVFDTEAFF.

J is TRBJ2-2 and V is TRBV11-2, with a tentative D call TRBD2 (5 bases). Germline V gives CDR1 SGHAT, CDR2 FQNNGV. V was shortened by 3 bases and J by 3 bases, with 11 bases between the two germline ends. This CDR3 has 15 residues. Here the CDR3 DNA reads TGTGCCAGCAGCTTTTCGGGAATTGACACCGGGGAGCTGTTTTTT. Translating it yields CASSFSGIDTGELFF.

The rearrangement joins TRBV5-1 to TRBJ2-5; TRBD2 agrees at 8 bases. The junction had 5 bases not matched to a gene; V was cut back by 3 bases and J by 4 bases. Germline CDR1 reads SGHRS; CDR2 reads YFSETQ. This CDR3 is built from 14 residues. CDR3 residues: CASSSGGRSETQYF. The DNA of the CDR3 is TGCGCCAGCAGCTCGGGAGGGCGATCAGAGACCCAGTACTTC.

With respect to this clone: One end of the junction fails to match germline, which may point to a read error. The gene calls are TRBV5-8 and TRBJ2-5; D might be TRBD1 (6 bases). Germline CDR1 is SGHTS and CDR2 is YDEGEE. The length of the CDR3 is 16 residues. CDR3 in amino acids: CASSSQGTRVGETQHF. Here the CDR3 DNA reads TGTGCCAGCAGCTCTCAGGGGACCAGGGTGGGAGAGACCCAGCACTTC.

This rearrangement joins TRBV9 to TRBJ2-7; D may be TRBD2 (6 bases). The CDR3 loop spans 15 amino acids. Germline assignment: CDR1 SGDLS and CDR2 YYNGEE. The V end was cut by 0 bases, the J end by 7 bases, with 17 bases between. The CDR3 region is CASSVEWDPAGEQYF. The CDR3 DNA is TGTGCCAGCAGCGTAGAGTGGGACCCGGCGGGAGAGCAGTACTTC. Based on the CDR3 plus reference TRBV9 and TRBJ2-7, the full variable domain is DSGVTQTPKHLITATGQRVTLRCSPRSGDLSVYWYQQSLDQGLQFLIQYYNGEERAKGNILERFSAQQFPDLHSELNLSSLELGDSALYFCASSVEWDPAGEQYFGPGTRLTVT.

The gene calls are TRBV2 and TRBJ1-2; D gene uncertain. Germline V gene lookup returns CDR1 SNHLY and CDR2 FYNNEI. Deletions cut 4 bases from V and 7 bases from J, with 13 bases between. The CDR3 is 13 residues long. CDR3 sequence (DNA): TGTGCCAGCAGTGCACGGTCCCGAGGTGGCTACACCTTC. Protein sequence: CASSARSRGGYTF.